The entry that follows covers one T cell receptor (beta chain) sequence. Its target is unknown. The sample comes from a study of tumor-infiltrating lymphocytes in primary liver carcinoma. Study findings and constraints: Merely about 8-24% of top clones occurred in all five tumor regions. Whereas tumor region pairs overlapped more, tumor-adjacent and tumor-blood pairs overlapped less.

The roughly 20-31 mg bulk tissue piece was not sorted before simultaneous RNA and DNA extraction. There were over 75% viable tumor cells in every single sample of tumor. CDR1 SQVTM and CDR2 ANQGSEA come from the germline V gene. This CDR3 has 15 residues. Making TCR beta cDNA involved approximately 510 ng total RNA and a constant-region primer. What produced the TCR beta libraries was three nested multiplex PCR rounds using slightly modified ARM-PCR. The first two PCR rounds used TRBV1-TRBV30 primers with a Cbeta primer, approximately 9 cycles each. TCRdb fed the multiplex PCR reads into MiXCR, producing one record per CDR3 protein. The table has around 190,000 distinct CDR3 sequences, around 81% seen once.

This clonotype was obtained from a man between 40 and 49 years old with primary liver carcinoma and hepatitis B virus infection. The chain is built from TRBV29-1 and TRBJ1-1; D uncertain. Source material: tumor tissue from primary liver carcinoma. The CDR3: CRVAPGWRMNTEAFF. CDR3 DNA: TGCCGTGTTGCCCCGGGATGGAGAATGAACACTGAAGCTTTCTTT.